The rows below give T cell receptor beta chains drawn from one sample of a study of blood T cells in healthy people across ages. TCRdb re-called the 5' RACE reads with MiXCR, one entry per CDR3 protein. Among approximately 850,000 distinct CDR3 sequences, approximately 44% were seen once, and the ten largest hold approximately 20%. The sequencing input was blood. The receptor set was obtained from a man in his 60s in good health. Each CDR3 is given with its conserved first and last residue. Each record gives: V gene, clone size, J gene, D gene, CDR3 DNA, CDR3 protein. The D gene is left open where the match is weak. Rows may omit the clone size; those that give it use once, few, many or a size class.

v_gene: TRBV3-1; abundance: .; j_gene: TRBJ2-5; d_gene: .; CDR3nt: TGTGCCAGCAGCCAATTCAAGGGGACCCAGTACTTC; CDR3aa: CASSQFKGTQYF
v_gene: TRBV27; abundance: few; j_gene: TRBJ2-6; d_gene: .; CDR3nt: TGTGCCAGCACCATCAGGGGGGGCGCCTACTCTGGGGCCAACGTCCTGACTTTC; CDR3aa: CASTIRGGAYSGANVLTF
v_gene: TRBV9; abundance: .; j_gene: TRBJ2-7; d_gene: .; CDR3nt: TGTGCCAGCAGCCCGAGACAGGAGTGGGTGGCCTACGAGCAGTACTTC; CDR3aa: CASSPRQEWVAYEQYF
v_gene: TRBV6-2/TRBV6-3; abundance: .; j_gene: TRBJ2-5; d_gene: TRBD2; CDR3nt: TGTGCCAGCACCGGGACTAACCAAGAGACCCAGTACTTC; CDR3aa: CASTGTNQETQYF
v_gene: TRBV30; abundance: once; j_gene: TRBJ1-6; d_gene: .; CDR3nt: TGTGCCTGGCGTAGGGTGAGCTCCTATAATTCACCCCTCCACTTT; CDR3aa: CAWRRVSSYNSPLHF
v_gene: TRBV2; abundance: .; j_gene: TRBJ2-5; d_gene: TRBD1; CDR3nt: TGTGTCAGCAGCAACCGACAGGGCCGGGAGACCCAGTACTTC; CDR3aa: CVSSNRQGRETQYF
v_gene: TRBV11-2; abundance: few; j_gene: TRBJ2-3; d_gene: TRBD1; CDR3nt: TGTGCCAGCAGCTTAGGTCCACAGGGGGACCGAACGCAGTATTTT; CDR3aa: CASSLGPQGDRTQYF
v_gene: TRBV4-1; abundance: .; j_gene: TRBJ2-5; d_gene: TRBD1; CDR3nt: TGCGCCAGCAGCCAAGTGCCCAGGGGGCCTCTTCGGCAGGAGACCCAGTACTTC; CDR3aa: CASSQVPRGPLRQETQYF
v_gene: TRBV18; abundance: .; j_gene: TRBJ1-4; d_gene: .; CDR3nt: TGTGCCAGCTCACCCAGGAGGGGAAATGAAAAACTGTTTTTT; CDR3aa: CASSPRRGNEKLFF
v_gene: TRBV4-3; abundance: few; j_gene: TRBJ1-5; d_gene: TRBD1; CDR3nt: TGCGCCAGCAGCCAAGATCTCAGAGGGGGCAGTCAGCCCCAGCATTTT; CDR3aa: CASSQDLRGGSQPQHF
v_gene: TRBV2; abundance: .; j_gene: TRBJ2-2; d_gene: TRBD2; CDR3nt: TGTGCCAGCAGCGGGACTAGCGGGGGGGCGCGTACCGGGGAGCTGTTTTTT; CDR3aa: CASSGTSGGARTGELFF
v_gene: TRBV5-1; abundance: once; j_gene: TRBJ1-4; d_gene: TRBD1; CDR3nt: TGCGCCAGCAGCTTGGGGGACAGGGGACCCACTAATGAAAAACTGTTTTTT; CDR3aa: CASSLGDRGPTNEKLFF
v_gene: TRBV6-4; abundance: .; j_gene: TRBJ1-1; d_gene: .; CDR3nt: TGTGCCAGCAGTGACCCCGGTTCGGTGGACACTGAAGCTTTCTTT; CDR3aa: CASSDPGSVDTEAFF
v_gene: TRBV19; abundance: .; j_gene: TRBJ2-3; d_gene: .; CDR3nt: TGTGCCAGTAGGCCACGGGACGGAAGCACAGATACGCAGTATTTT; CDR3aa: CASRPRDGSTDTQYF
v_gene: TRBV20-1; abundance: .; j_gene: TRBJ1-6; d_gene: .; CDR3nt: TGCAGTGCTAGAGATGTTGTCGGGGGAAGGAATTCACCCCTCCACTTT; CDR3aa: CSARDVVGGRNSPLHF
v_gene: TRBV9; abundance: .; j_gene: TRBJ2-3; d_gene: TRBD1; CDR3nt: TGTGCCAGCAGCGTAGAATATGAGATGGGACAGCCAAGCACAGATACGCAGTATTTT; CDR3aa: CASSVEYEMGQPSTDTQYF
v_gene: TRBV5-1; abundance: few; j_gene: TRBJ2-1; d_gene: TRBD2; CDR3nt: TGCGCCAGCCTCGGGACTAGCGGGGGGAATGAGCAGTTCTTC; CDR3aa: CASLGTSGGNEQFF
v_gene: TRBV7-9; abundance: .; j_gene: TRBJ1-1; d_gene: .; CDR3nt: TGTGCCAGCAGTAACTGGGCGATTGAAGCTTTCTTT; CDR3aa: CASSNWAIEAFF
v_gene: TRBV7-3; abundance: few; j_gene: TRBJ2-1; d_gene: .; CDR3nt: TGTGCCAGCAGCAACTACACTGGAAATGAGCAGTTCTTC; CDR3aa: CASSNYTGNEQFF
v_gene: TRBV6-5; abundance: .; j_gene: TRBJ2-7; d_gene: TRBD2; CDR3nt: TGTGCCAGCAGTTACAGCGGGGTTTCCCACGAGCAGTACTTC; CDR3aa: CASSYSGVSHEQYF
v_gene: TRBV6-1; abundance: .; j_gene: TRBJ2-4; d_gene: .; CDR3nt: TGTGCCAGCAGACAAGGGATCATGGACTCGGTCAAAAACATTCAGTACTTC; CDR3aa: CASRQGIMDSVKNIQYF
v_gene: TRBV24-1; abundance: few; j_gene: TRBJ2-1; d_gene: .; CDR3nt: TGTGCCACCAGTGCTTTACGGGGGCCAGGGGACAATGAGCAGTTCTTC; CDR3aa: CATSALRGPGDNEQFF
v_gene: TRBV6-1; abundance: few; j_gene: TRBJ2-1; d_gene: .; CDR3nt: TGTGCCAGCAGTGAAGAGAGGGGCTGGGAGCAGTTCTTC; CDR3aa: CASSEERGWEQFF
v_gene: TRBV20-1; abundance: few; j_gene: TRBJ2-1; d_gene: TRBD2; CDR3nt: TGCAGTGCAGCCGAACTAGCGGAGCCCTACAATGAGCAGTTCTTC; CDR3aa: CSAAELAEPYNEQFF
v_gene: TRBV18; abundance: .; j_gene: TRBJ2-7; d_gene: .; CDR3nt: TGTGCCAGCTCAAACCATAGAGGGGACGAGCAGTACTTC; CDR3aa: CASSNHRGDEQYF
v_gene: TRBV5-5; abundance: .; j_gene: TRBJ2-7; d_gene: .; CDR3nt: TGTGCCAGCAGCTTGGTGTCAGAGCGCTACGAGCAGTACTTC; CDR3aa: CASSLVSERYEQYF
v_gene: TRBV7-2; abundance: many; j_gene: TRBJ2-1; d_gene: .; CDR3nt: TGTGCCAGCAGATTAACAGAATGGGAGCAGTTCTTC; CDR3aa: CASRLTEWEQFF
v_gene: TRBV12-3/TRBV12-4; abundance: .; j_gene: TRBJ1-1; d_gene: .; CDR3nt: TGTGCCAGCAGTCTGGAGCAGGGTCCTCTGAACACTGAAGCTTTCTTT; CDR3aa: CASSLEQGPLNTEAFF
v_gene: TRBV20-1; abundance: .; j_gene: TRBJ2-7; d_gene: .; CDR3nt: TGCAGTGCTAGAGAGACCGCCTACGAGCAGTACTTC; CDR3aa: CSARETAYEQYF
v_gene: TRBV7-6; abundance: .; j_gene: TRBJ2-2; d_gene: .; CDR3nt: TGTGCCAGCAGCTTAGGGGCCATCCCGGGCACCGGGGAGCTGTTTTTT; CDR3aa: CASSLGAIPGTGELFF
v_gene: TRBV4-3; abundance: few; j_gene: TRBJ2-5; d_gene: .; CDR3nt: TGCGCCAGCAGCCGCCAATTGAGGGGGGAGACCCAGTACTTC; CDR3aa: CASSRQLRGETQYF
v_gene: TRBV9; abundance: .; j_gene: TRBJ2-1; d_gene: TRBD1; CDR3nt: TGTGCCAGCAGCGTAGGACAGGGGCCCTCCTACAATGAGCAGTTCTTC; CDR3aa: CASSVGQGPSYNEQFF
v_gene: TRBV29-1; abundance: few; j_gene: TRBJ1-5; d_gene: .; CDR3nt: TGCAGCGTTGATGGGGGGACTCAGCCCCAGCATTTT; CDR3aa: CSVDGGTQPQHF
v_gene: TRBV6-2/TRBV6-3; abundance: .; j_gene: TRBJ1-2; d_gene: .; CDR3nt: TGTGCCAGCAGTTACGACGGCGGAGCTGGCTATGGCTACACCTTC; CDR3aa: CASSYDGGAGYGYTF
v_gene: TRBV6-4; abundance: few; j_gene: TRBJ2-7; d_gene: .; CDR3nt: TGTGCCAGCAGTGACCCAAAGAACACTGGGGGCATGGGGTACTTC; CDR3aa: CASSDPKNTGGMGYF
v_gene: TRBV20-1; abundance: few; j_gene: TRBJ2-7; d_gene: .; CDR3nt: TGCAGTGCCAAAAGGCTAGAACGCCACGAGCAGTACTTC; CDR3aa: CSAKRLERHEQYF
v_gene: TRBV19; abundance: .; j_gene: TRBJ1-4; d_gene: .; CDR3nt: TGTGCCAGTACCTACAGGAATGAAAAACTGTTTTTT; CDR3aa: CASTYRNEKLFF
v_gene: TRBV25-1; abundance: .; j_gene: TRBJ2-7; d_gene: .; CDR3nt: TGTGCCAGCACTTCTCGACAGGACCCCTACAATGAGCAGTACTTC; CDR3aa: CASTSRQDPYNEQYF
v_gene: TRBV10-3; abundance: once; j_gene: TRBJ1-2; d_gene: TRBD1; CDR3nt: TGTGCCATCAGCCGACAGGGAGGCGCAATAGGCTACACCTTC; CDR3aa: CAISRQGGAIGYTF
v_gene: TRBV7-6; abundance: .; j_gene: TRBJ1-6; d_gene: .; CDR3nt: TGTGCCAGCAGCCGAGTCAATCGCTCCTATAATTCACCCCTCCACTTT; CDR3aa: CASSRVNRSYNSPLHF